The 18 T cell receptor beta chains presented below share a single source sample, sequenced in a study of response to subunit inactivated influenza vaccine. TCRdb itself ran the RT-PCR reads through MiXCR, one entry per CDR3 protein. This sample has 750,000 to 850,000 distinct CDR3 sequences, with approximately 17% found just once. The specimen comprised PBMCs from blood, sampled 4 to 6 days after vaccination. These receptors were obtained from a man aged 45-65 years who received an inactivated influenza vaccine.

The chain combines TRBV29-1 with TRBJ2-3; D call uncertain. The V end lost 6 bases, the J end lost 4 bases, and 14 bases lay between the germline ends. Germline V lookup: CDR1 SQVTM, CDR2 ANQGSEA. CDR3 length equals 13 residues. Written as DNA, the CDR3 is TGCAGCGTCGTCCAAGGGAATGCAGATACGCAGTATTTT. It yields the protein CSVVQGNADTQYF.

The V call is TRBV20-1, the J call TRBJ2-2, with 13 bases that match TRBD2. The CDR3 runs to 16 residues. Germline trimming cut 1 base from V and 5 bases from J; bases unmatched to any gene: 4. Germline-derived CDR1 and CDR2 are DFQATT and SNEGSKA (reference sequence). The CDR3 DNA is TGCAGTGCTAGAGTAAGACTAGCGGGAGGAACCGGGGAGCTGTTTTTT. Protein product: CSARVRLAGGTGELFF.

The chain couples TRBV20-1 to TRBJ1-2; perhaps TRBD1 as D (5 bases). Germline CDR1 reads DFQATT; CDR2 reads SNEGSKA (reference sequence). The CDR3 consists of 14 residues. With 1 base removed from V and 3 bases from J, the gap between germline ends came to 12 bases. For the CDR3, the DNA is TGCAGTGCTAGAGGGCCCCGGGACGACTATGGCTACACCTTC. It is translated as CSARGPRDDYGYTF.

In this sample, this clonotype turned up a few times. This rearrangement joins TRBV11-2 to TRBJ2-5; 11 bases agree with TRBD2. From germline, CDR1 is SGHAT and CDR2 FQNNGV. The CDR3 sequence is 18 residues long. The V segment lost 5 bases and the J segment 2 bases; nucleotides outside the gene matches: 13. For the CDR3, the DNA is TGTGCCAGCAGCCCCTCTCCCCTCCTAGCGGGAGGTCAAGAGACCCAGTACTTC. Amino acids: CASSPSPLLAGGQETQYF.

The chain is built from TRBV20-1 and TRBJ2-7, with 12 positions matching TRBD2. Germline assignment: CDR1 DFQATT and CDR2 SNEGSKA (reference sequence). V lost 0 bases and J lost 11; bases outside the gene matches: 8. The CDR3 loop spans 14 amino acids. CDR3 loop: CSARERRTSGAKYF. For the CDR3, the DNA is TGCAGTGCTAGAGAGCGACGGACTAGCGGGGCGAAGTACTTC.

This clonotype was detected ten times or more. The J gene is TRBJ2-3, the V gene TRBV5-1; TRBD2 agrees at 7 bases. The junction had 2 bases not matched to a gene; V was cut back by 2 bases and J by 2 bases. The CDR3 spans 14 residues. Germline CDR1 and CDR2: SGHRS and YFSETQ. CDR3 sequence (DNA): TGCGCCAGCAGCTTAGCGGGATACACAGATACGCAGTATTTT. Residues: CASSLAGYTDTQYF.

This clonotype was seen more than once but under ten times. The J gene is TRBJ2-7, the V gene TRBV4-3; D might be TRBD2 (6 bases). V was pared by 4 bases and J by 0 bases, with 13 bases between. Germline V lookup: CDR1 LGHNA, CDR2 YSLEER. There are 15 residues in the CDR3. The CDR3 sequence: CASSRWGGDSYEQYF. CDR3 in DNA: TGCGCCAGCAGCCGGTGGGGAGGAGACTCCTACGAGCAGTACTTC.

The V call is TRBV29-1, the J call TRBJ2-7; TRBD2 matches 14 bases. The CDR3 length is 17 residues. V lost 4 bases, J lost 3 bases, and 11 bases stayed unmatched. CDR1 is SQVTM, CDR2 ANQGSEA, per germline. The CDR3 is CSVAGLAGGLEGYEQYF. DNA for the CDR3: TGCAGCGTTGCAGGACTAGCGGGAGGACTCGAGGGCTACGAGCAGTACTTC.

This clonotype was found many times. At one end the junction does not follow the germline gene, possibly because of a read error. In DNA, the CDR3 is TGTGCCAGCAGCAGAGACAGAACCTACGAGCAGTACTTC. Amino acid sequence: CASSRDRTYEQYF. The chain uses TRBV5-1 and TRBJ2-7, with D maybe TRBD1 (5 bases). Germline CDR1 reads SGHRS; CDR2 reads YFSETQ. The length of the CDR3 is 13 residues.

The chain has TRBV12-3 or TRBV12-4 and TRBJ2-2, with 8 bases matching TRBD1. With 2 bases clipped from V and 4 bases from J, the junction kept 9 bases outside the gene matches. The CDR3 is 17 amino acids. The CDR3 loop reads CASSLNRGIRGTGELFF. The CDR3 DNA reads TGTGCCAGCAGTTTAAACAGGGGGATACGTGGCACCGGGGAGCTGTTTTTT.

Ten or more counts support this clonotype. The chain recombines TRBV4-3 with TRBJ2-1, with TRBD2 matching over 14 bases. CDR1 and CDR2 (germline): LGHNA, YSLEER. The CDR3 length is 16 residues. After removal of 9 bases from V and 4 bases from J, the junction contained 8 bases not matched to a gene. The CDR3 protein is CASGGLAGEKYNEQFF. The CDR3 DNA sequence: TGCGCCAGTGGGGGACTAGCGGGGGAGAAATACAATGAGCAGTTCTTC.

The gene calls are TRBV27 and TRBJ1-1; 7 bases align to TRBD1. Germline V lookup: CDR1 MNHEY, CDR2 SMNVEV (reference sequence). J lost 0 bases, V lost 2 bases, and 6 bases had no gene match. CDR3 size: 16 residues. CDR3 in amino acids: CASSLGTDLLNTEAFF. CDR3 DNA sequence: TGTGCCAGCAGTTTAGGGACAGACCTCCTGAACACTGAAGCTTTCTTT.

This CDR3 is CSASSGLLATDTQYF. The CDR3 DNA is TGCAGTGCTTCAAGCGGACTTTTAGCAACAGATACGCAGTATTTT. The chain employs TRBV20-1 and TRBJ2-3; possibly TRBD2 for D (5 bases). This CDR3 comprises 15 residues. Germline-derived CDR1 and CDR2 are DFQATT and SNEGSKA (reference sequence). The V and J ends lost 5 bases and 3 bases respectively, with 18 bases between them.

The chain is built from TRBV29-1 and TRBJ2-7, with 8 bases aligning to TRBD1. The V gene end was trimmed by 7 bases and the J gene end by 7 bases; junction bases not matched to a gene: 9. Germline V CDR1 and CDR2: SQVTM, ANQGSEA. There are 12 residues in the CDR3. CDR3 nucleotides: TGCAGCGCGACAGGGGATTTAAGAGAGCAGTACTTC. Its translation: CSATGDLREQYF.

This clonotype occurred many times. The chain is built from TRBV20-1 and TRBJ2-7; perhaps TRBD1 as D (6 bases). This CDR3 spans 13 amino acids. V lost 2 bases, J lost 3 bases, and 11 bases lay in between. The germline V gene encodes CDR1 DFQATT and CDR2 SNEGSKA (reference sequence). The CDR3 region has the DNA TGCAGTGCTAGAAACGGACAGAACTACGAGCAGTACTTC. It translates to CSARNGQNYEQYF.

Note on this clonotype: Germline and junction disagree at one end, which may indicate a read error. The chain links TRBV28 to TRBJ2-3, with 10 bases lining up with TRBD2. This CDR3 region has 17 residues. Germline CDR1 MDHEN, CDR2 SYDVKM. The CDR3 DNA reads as TGTGCCAGCAGTTTATACCCCTCTAGCGGGAGCACCGATACGCAGTATTTT. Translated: CASSLYPSSGSTDTQYF. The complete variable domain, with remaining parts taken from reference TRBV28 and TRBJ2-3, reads DVKVTQSSRYLVKRTGEKVFLECVQDMDHENMFWYRQDPGLGLRLIYFSYDVKMKEKGDIPEGYSVSREKKERFSLILESASTNQTSMYLCASSLYPSSGSTDTQYFGPGTRLTVL.

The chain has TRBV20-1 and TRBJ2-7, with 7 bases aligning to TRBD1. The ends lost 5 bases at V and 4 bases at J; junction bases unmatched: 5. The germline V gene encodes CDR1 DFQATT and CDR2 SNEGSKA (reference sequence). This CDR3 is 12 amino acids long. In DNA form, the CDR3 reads TGCAGTGCTTCCCGGGACAGATACGAGCAGTACTTC. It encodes CSASRDRYEQYF.

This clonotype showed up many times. CDR3 in DNA: TGTGCCAGCAGTTCGGGGACTAGCCCGGAGTCCGAGCAGTACTTC. Amino acid sequence: CASSSGTSPESEQYF. The chain combines TRBV27 with TRBJ2-7; TRBD2 aligns across 9 bases. The trim removed 4 bases at V and 6 bases at J, leaving 10 bases unmatched. The CDR3 runs 15 residues. Germline V gene sequence: CDR1 MNHEY, CDR2 SMNVEV (reference sequence).